This TCR beta chain is drawn from a study of T-cell reconstitution after alpha-beta-depleted transplantation in children. Study-wide findings and caveats: After one year, T-cell counts and TCRbeta diversity mostly came from new T cells. Several hundred expanded graft clones reportedly were the source of alpha-beta T cells about two months after transplant.

This clonotype was picked up a small number of times. Its antigen is undetermined. The CDR3 is 13 amino acids. Germline V lookup: CDR1 MDHEN, CDR2 SYDVKM. Trimming pared 10 bases from V and 1 base from J, leaving 14 bases between. Unique molecular identifiers were incorporated into the prepared TCRbeta library. TCRdb passed the PCR reads through MiXCR, listing each CDR3 protein once. The repertoire includes 600,000 to 700,000 distinct CDR3 sequences, about an eighth of them detected once, and approximately 0.8% sits in the top ten. The rearrangement links TRBV28 to TRBJ2-7; TRBD2 might be the D (6 bases). The receptor's source is a girl aged 2-9 years with congenital amegakaryocytic thrombocytopenia, due to receive a stem cell transplant. The starting material was PBMCs, obtained before TCRalphabeta/CD19-depleted stem cell transplant. CDR3 protein: CANRRAGSYEQYF. In nucleotides, the CDR3 is TGTGCCAACAGGAGGGCGGGGTCCTACGAGCAGTACTTC.